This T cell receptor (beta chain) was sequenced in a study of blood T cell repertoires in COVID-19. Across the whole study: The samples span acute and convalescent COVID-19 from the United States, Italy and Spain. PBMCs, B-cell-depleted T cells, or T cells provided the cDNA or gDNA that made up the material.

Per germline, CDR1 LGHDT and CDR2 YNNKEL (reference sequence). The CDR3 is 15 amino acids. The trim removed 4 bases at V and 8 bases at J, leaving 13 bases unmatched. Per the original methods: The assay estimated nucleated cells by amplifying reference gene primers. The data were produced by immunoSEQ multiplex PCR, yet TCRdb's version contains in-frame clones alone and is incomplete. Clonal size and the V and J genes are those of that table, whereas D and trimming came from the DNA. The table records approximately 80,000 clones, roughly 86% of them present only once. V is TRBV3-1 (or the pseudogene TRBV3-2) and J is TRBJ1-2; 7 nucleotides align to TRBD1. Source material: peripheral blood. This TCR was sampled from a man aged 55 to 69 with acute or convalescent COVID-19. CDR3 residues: CASSLRDSDPLGYTF. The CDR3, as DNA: TGTGCCAGCAGCCTACGGGACAGTGATCCTTTAGGCTACACCTTC.